The entry below gives a single T cell receptor (beta chain) sequence along with its context. Its antigen is unknown. This specimen comes from a study of cytomegalovirus exposure and HLA in healthy donors. Overall study results and limits: Later on, an analysis showed TCR association rates differing by HLA locus, with DRB1 the most and HLA-C the fewest. According to the study, 150 to 200 TCR beta chains were cytomegalovirus-associated.

PCR was performed using 60 Vbeta and 13 Jbeta primers. Authors' processing steps: About 11 million of the about 80 million unique TCR beta chains counted in a later analysis were shared. Measured with immunoSEQ multiplex PCR; TCRdb has only the in-frame clones, and not every one. V, J and clone size reflect that table, while D and trimming were determined from the DNA. The sample lists some 140,000 clones, roughly four fifths seen once, with over 1% in the top ten. The junction had 6 bases not matched to a gene; V was cut back by 7 bases and J by 2 bases. This CDR3 has 15 residues. The germline gives CDR1 SGHTA, CDR2 FQGNSA.

The source of this sequence is a woman in her 40s in good health and CMV-seronegative. V is TRBV7-2 and J is TRBJ2-2; TRBD1 aligns across 8 bases. Sequencing used PBMCs. The CDR3 region is CASTLGQGNTGELFF. The DNA for the CDR3 is TGTGCCAGCACCCTAGGACAGGGAAACACCGGGGAGCTGTTTTTT.